The sequence of this TCR beta chain was determined in a study of T-cell memory formation after mild COVID-19. TCRdb analysed the 5' RACE reads with MiXCR anew, one entry per CDR3 protein. The table has roughly 250,000 distinct CDR3 sequences, 15% to 20% seen once. CDR1 and CDR2 from the germline V gene are MNHEY and SVGAGI. The CDR3 runs 15 residues. V lost 5 bases to trimming and J lost 2 bases; unmatched junction nucleotides: 3. What was sequenced was PBMCs or a T cell subset sorted from them (not recorded which). The V gene is TRBV6-5, the J gene TRBJ1-5; 10 bases agree with TRBD1. This TCR came from a man between 18 and 29 years old who had mild COVID-19 (a few samples of this study predate the infection). Cell type and time point are not known. CDR3 region: CASSDRGHGNQPQHF. The CDR3 bases are TGTGCCAGCAGTGACAGGGGGCACGGCAATCAGCCCCAGCATTTT.